This entry describes one T cell receptor beta chain. The sample originates from a study of blood T cell repertoires in COVID-19. Overall study context: Acute and convalescent COVID-19 specimens originated in the United States, Italy and Spain.

The CDR3 contains 15 residues. The V end was cut by 2 bases, the J end by 4 bases, with 15 bases between. CDR1 is SGHRS, CDR2 YFSETQ, per germline. Authors' data handling: Scientists estimated how many nucleated cells there were by amplifying reference gene primers. Using immunoSEQ multiplex PCR, the repertoire was profiled, and TCRdb retains in-frame clones only, with some absent. V and J calls and clone size come straight from that table; D and trimming were deduced from the DNA. The sample has 80,000 to 100,000 clones, about 95% seen once. The chain is built from TRBV5-1 and TRBJ2-5, with D perhaps matching TRBD1 (6 bases). The sample consisted of peripheral blood. The TCR comes from a human donor with active COVID-19. The donor label of this sample is uncertain. CDR3 loop: CASSLMGQNGETQYF. Here the CDR3 DNA reads TGCGCCAGCAGCTTAATGGGACAAAACGGAGAGACCCAGTACTTC.